This record covers a single TCR beta chain. The clone's antigen remains unknown. It has no much larger one-base neighbor in the sample; base qualities were not kept. This entry is derived from a study of beta chain features in type 1 diabetes (dated by TCRdb to the late 2010s). Some background on the complete study: Patients and healthy donors did not differ in mean age, gender distribution, total cell number or subset yield. A total of about 110 million sorted cells were examined across all samples, and the number of cells per subset was strongly correlated with RNA yield. The study compared TCRB repertoires of sorted circulating CD4+ T cell subsets between recently diagnosed type 1 diabetes patients and matched healthy donors. Whereas all 30 or so donors provided naive and central memory subsets, regulatory and stem cell-like memory subsets were isolated from just 8 patients and roughly 8 healthy donors.

The entire amount of isolated RNA was reverse transcribed using the High Capacity cDNA Reverse Transcription Kit, so the sequenced TCRB transcripts were expressed ones. Deep immunoSEQ sequencing was performed on naive, central memory and regulatory T cell samples, with an average of roughly 3.6 million total reads per sample. Sorted cells were lysed in RLT buffer, and RNA was extracted using DNase-treated RNeasy Micro or Mini kits according to cell number. To prevent cross-contamination, each cell subset was processed individually, whereas patient and healthy donor samples were processed jointly. Using the immunoSEQ multiplex PCR, TCRB sequences were amplified from cDNA into 87-bp fragments spanning the CDR3 region. Sequencing of the amplicons was performed on the Illumina HiSeq platform. The paper's data handling went like this. PCR bias was computationally corrected using synthetic template baselines, reads within Hamming distance 2 were collapsed, and singletons that could not be merged were discarded. Reads were aligned against IMGT to assign V, D and J genes, CDR3 length and insertions or deletions at six rearrangement sites. Clonotype counts were normalized to sorted cell number within each subset before computing true diversity and Gini coefficients with the tcR R package. The overlap coefficient, calculated on TCRB nucleotide sequences, was used to quantify repertoire sharing. Out-of-frame TCRB sequences from naive cells were analyzed as a proxy for the pre-selection repertoire. TCRdb stores this immuneACCESS table with in-frame sequences only. Part of the clones is absent; in the studies checked, under half of the shortfall reflects unresolved V genes, and no reason is known for the rest. V and J calls and clone size are copied from that table; D and trimming were computed from the DNA. The sample includes some 350,000 clones, with approximately 15% observed a single time. Of the sample, roughly 0.015% is held by the ten largest clones.

V lost 5 bases and J lost 6 bases; the stretch between them is 14 bases long. Taken from cysteine to phenylalanine, the CDR3 has 14 residues. This entry keeps only the CDR3 DNA: 42 bases, framed from base 1. CDR1 is given as MNHEY and CDR2 as SVGAGI, both from the germline V gene. From each donor, a single peripheral blood sample of about 116 mL on average was drawn into heparinised tubes. Naive, central memory, regulatory and stem cell-like memory CD4+ T cells were sorted on a BD FACSAria II using a panel including CD45RO, CCR7, CD25, CD127, CD95 and CD27. All sorted populations exceeded 95% purity. PBMCs were isolated right away by Lymphoprep density gradient centrifugation and were stained directly, without culture. So that batch effects would be minimized, each experiment stained and sorted samples in pairs, pairing one healthy donor with one patient. General findings and caveats noted by the study authors: A moderate but significant shortening of TCRB CDR3 length was observed in type 1 diabetes patients in all four CD4+ subsets. At VDJ recombination sites, type 1 diabetes patients had fewer insertions and more deleted nucleotides, which implies abnormalities in thymic rearrangement. Shorter templates might be favored by PCR, yet because patient and control samples were amplified and corrected together, any such skew would affect both groups equally. Naive, central memory and regulatory TCRB repertoires appeared to be more similar among patients than among healthy donors. Because the HLA sub-analyses included only small numbers of individuals, any influence of HLA type on TCRB rearrangement was left unresolved. Sequencing cDNA rather than genomic DNA could over-represent highly expressing activated cells, although activation and CD3 levels did not differ between groups.

The clonotype was recovered from a woman younger than 35 with type 1 diabetes. Material: naive CD4+ T cells from blood. The cell subset or site tag for this specimen amounts to: true naive CD4+ T cells. The V and J segments used are TRBV6-5 and TRBJ2-1; the D gene identity is not certain. At the DNA level, the sequence is TGTGCCAGCAGTGGCAGATTCCTTCCCAATGAGCAGTTCTTC. Translated, this gives CASSGRFLPNEQFF.